This paragraph reports one T cell receptor (beta chain). Its specificity is unknown. Only in-frame clones appear in the TCRdb table, and some are missing; sequencing was by immunoSEQ multiplex PCR. Seen here are roughly 150,000 clones, 86% observed once, and the top ten hold around 5%. J gave up 5 bases and V 6 bases, and 8 bases lay outside the gene matches. This CDR3 has 14 amino acids. The germline V gene encodes CDR1 MNHNY and CDR2 SVGAGI (reference sequence). This sample stems from a study of cytomegalovirus exposure and HLA in healthy donors. Study-level findings and limits: Cytomegalovirus status was reportedly diagnosed by the classifier with high specificity and sensitivity. Most TCR sequences were uncommon, yet certain public TCRs appeared in many donors. The study designated fewer than 200 TCR beta chains cytomegalovirus-associated. Three CMV-associated chains were confirmed in vitro to be specific for CMV antigens.

This chain joins TRBV6-6 and TRBJ2-7; 9 positions agree with TRBD1. Input material: PBMCs. This receptor was obtained from a woman aged 25 to 39 in good health and CMV-seronegative. DNA for the CDR3: TGTGCCAGCAGCTTGGACAGGGGATTCAACGAGCAGTACTTC. It codes for CASSLDRGFNEQYF.